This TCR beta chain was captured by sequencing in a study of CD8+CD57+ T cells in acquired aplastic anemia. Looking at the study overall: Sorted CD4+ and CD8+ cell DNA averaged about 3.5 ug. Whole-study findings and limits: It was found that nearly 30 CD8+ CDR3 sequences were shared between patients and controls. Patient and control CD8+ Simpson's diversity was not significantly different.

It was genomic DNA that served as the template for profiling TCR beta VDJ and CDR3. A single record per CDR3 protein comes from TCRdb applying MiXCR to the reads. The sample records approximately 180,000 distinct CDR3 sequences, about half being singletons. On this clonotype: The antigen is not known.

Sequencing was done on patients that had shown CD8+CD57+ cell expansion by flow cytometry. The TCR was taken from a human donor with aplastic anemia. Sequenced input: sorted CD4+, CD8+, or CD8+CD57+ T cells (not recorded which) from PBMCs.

Written as DNA, the CDR3 is TGTGCCAGTCAGGGGGAGAGCTCCTATAATTCACCCCTCCACTTT. This encodes CASQGESSYNSPLHF. The genes are TRBV6-1 and TRBJ1-6, with TRBD1 matching 7 bases. J gave up 0 bases and V 9 bases, and 5 bases lay outside the gene matches. The germline V gene has CDR1 MNHNS and CDR2 SASEGT. This CDR3 is 15 amino acids long.